One sample yielded the 9 T cell receptor beta chains listed below, sequenced in a study of cytomegalovirus exposure and HLA in healthy donors (TCRdb year 2017). The library was built by means of the immunoSEQ multiplex PCR assay. For the multiplex PCR, a mixture combining 60 forward primers for TCR Vbeta segments and 13 reverse primers for TCR Jbeta segments was used. The source is immuneACCESS, and TCRdb retained only in-frame sequences with V and J called. Part of the clones is not carried over; for the studies checked, unresolved V genes explain less than half of this, and the remainder is unexplained. The sample table contains fewer than 200,000 clones; only one count was recorded for around 73% of them. 5% to 5.5% of the sample belongs to the ten largest clones. Material: PBMCs. The origin of the receptors is a woman younger than 35 in good health and CMV-seropositive.

V usage is TRBV4-3 and J usage is TRBJ2-5; a possible D gene is TRBD1 (5 bases). The ends were cut back, 0 bases at V and 5 bases at J, with 13 bases in the middle. The CDR3 length is 15 residues. Germline-derived CDR1 and CDR2 are LGHNA and YSLEER. The CDR3: CASSQDPAGMETQYF. Here the CDR3 DNA reads TGCGCCAGCAGCCAAGATCCCGCAGGGATGGAGACCCAGTACTTC.

The DNA of the CDR3 is TGTGCCAGCAGCCAAGGGTCGGGGGGATACAATGAGCAGTTCTTC. It translates to CASSQGSGGYNEQFF. The chain carries TRBV6-6 and TRBJ2-1; 7 positions agree with TRBD2. Germline CDR1 reads MNHNY; CDR2 reads SVGAGI (reference sequence). The CDR3 is made up of 15 amino acids. The junction had 9 bases not matched to a gene; V was cut back by 6 bases and J by 4 bases.

The rearrangement joins TRBV29-1 to TRBJ1-1; D is uncertain. This CDR3 region has 13 residues. The V gene's germline CDR1 is SQVTM and CDR2 ANQGSEA. V lost 7 bases and J lost 4, with 16 bases in between. Here the CDR3 DNA reads TGCAGCGACTCCCCCGGGGATGGCACTGAAGCTTTCTTT. Residues: CSDSPGDGTEAFF.

The rearrangement links TRBV21-1 to TRBJ1-5. TRBV21-1 constitutes a pseudogene. The CDR3 sequence is 19 residues long. As DNA, the CDR3 is TGTGCCAGCAGCAAAGCTTGCGGGGGGGCCAGGGGCGGGCATCAGCCCCAGCATTTT. It codes for CASSKACGGARGGHQPQHF.

The chain has TRBV6-4 and TRBJ2-1; D might be TRBD2 (6 bases). CDR1 and CDR2 from the germline V gene are MRHNA and SNTAGT. The CDR3 sequence is 15 residues long. Trimming removed 3 bases at V and 0 bases at J, with 9 bases between. CDR3 sequence (DNA): TGTGCCAGCAGTGATCAGGGAGGCTCCTACAATGAGCAGTTCTTC. As protein: CASSDQGGSYNEQFF.

V usage is TRBV7-9 and J usage is TRBJ2-1; 7 bases align to TRBD1. Germline lookup yields CDR1 SEHNR and CDR2 FQNEAQ (reference sequence). The J segment lost 2 bases and the V segment lost 5 bases, leaving 9 bases of the junction unmatched. The CDR3 runs 16 residues. In DNA, the CDR3 is TGTGCCAGCAGCCCGGGAACCGGGACAGCCTACAATGAGCAGTTCTTC. It translates to CASSPGTGTAYNEQFF.

The CDR3 sequence is CSVDQGGSYNEQFF. CDR3 nucleotides: TGCAGCGTTGATCAGGGGGGCTCCTACAATGAGCAGTTCTTC. V and J are TRBV29-1 and TRBJ2-1; maybe TRBD1 (7 bases). Germline CDR1 reads SQVTM; CDR2 reads ANQGSEA. V was cut by 3 bases and J by 0 bases, with 9 bases left in between. The CDR3 extends over 14 amino acids.

The rearrangement uses TRBV7-9 and TRBJ2-1; no firm D call. In germline, CDR1 is SEHNR, CDR2 FQNEAQ (reference sequence). V was pared by 8 bases and J by 0 bases, with 11 bases between. This CDR3 spans 14 amino acids. CDR3 residues: CASQDTSSYNEQFF. Written as DNA, the CDR3 is TGTGCCAGCCAAGATACAAGCTCCTACAATGAGCAGTTCTTC.

The J gene is TRBJ2-1, the V gene TRBV19, with 10 nucleotides matching TRBD1. The V segment lost 7 bases and the J segment 5 bases; nucleotides outside the gene matches: 11. The germline V gene has CDR1 LNHDA and CDR2 SQIVND (reference sequence). CDR3 size: 16 residues. CDR3 amino acids: CASTSRPDRGDNEQFF. CDR3 sequence (DNA): TGTGCCAGTACCTCACGACCGGACAGGGGGGACAATGAGCAGTTCTTC. Supplemented by reference TRBV19 and TRBJ2-1, the full variable domain reads DGGITQSPKYLFRKEGQNVTLSCEQNLNHDAMYWYRQDPGQGLRLIYYSQIVNDFQKGDIAEGYSVSREKKESFPLTVTSAQKNPTAFYLCASTSRPDRGDNEQFFGPGTRLTVL.